The clone carrying this T cell receptor beta chain was seen many times. What it binds is not known. This entry belongs to a study of identical twins. General study points: Partial confounding of zero-insertion analyses by invariant MAIT and iNKT cells was possible.

TCRdb re-called the 5' RACE reads with MiXCR, one entry per CDR3 protein. There are some 790,000 distinct CDR3 sequences in the sample; 15% to 20% occur only once, and approximately 14% lies in the top ten. Another study also made use of these data, one on T cells expressing NK-cell markers.

This clonotype was sampled from a woman aged 18 to 35 in good health. The sample comprised PBMCs.

CDR3 coding DNA: TGTGCCAGCAGTCCAGTAGCCTACGAGCAGTACTTC. It yields the protein CASSPVAYEQYF. The chain employs TRBV6-6 and TRBJ2-7; no reliable D call. V was pared by 5 bases and J by 2 bases, with 7 bases between. Germline-derived CDR1 and CDR2 are MNHNY and SVGAGI (reference sequence). This CDR3 is 12 amino acids long.